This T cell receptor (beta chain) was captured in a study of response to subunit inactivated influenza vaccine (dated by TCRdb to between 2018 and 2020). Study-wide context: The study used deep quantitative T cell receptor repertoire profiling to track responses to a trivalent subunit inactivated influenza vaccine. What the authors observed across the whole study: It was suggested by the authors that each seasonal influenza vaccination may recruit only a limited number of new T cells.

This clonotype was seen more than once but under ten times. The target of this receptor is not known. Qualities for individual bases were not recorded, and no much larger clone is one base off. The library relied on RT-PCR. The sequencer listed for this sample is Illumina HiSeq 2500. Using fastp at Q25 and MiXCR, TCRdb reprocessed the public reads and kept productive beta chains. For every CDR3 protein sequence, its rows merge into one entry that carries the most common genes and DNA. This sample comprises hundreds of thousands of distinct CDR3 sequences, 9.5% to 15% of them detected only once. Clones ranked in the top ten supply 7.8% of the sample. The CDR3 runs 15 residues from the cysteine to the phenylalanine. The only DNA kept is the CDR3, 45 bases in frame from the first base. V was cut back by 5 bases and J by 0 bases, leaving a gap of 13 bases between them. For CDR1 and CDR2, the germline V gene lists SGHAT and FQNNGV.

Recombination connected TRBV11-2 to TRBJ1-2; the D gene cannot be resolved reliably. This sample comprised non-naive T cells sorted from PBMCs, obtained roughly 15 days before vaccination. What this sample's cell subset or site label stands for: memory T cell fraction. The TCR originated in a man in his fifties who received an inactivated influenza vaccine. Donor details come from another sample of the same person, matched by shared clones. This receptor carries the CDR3 CASSLRTGANYGYTF. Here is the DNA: TGTGCCAGCAGCCTAAGGACTGGAGCTAACTATGGCTACACCTTC.